This T cell receptor (beta chain) was profiled in a study of OX40 agonist ivuxolimab in advanced cancers. CDR3 size: 14 residues. From germline, CDR1 is SGHRS and CDR2 YFSETQ. Trimming took 4 bases from V and 2 from J, leaving 11 bases between them. Clones were sequenced by immunoSEQ multiplex PCR, and TCRdb holds only the in-frame ones, with some missing. The repertoire holds about 53,000 clones, approximately 84% seen once, with around an eighth in the top ten. The chain has TRBV5-1 and TRBJ2-3; the D gene is possibly TRBD2 (5 bases). The source was CD4+ or CD8+ T cells sorted from blood, collected in a trial of the OX40 agonist ivuxolimab. The sequence was collected from an adult with an advanced solid tumor such as melanoma, head and neck, liver or kidney cancer. DNA of the CDR3: TGCGCCAGCAGCAGTGGGAGCCACACAGATACGCAGTATTTT. This translates into CASSSGSHTDTQYF.